In its sample, the clone carrying this TCR beta chain was seen many times. The antigen is not known. In TCRdb, the 5' RACE reads were re-called with MiXCR into one record per CDR3 protein. The table has over 45,000 distinct CDR3 sequences, approximately 2.8% seen once; the top ten hold around 15%. The CDR3 runs 12 residues. V was clipped by 6 bases and J by 13 bases, with 19 bases between them. Germline lookup yields CDR1 SGHRS and CDR2 YFSETQ. The data were obtained in a study of neurological immune-mediated disorders. Study overall: The disease course was relapsing-remitting in around 31 and secondary progressive in about 9% of the roughly 35 multiple sclerosis patients. Study-wide results and limits: With the multiple sclerosis repertoire cluster, neither clinical nor MRI features showed any association.

The chain employs TRBV5-1 and TRBJ1-2; D possibly corresponds to TRBD1 (5 bases). The source material was PBMCs. This receptor was identified in a woman between 50 and 59 years old with multiple sclerosis. The CDR3 spells CASNNPGGQTTF. As DNA, the CDR3 is TGCGCCAGCAACAACCCCGGCGGACAAACCACCTTC.